This TCR beta chain is from a study of CD4 T cells in relation to SARS-CoV-2 and coronaviruses. About the research overall: Crossreactive spike epitopes shared across donors were mapped to their HLA restriction.

CDR3 length: 14 residues. Germline V CDR1 and CDR2: LNHDA, SQIVND (reference sequence). The V end was cut by 3 bases, the J end by 7 bases, with 13 bases between. This clone was seen only once. What it binds is not known. Libraries were prepared by immunoSEQ multiplex PCR; TCRdb keeps only in-frame clonotypes and omits some of them. The sample yields roughly 17,000 clones, 65% to 85% seen once. Before the COVID-19 pandemic, during about 2011-2019, CD4+ T cells were taken from unexposed donors. After about 10 days of culture, CD4+ T cells were isolated. The receptor was isolated from a human donor in good health. The specimen sequenced was CD4+ T cells from PBMCs, cultured in vitro. The chain uses TRBV19 and TRBJ2-1, with D uncertain. CDR3 in amino acids: CASSIGTQLNEQFF. CDR3 DNA: TGTGCCAGTAGTATTGGTACTCAACTGAATGAGCAGTTCTTC. The full variable domain, in which reference TRBV19 and TRBJ2-1 provide the parts outside the CDR3, is DGGITQSPKYLFRKEGQNVTLSCEQNLNHDAMYWYRQDPGQGLRLIYYSQIVNDFQKGDIAEGYSVSREKKESFPLTVTSAQKNPTAFYLCASSIGTQLNEQFFGPGTRLTVL.